The TCR beta chain described here comes from a study of T cells in Graves' hyperthyroidism and ophthalmopathy. The CDR3 extends over 14 amino acids. V lost 5 bases and J 7 bases, leaving 14 bases between the germline ends. Germline V gene lookup returns CDR1 SGHAT and CDR2 FQNNGV. Amplification yielded TCR beta CDR3 regions, with RNA transcripts as the source. First-round RT-PCR with HTBI primers amplified the TCR CDR3 region. TCRdb reprocessed the multiplex PCR reads with MiXCR, giving one entry per CDR3 protein. The sample shows 350,000 or so distinct CDR3 sequences, less than 20% of them seen only once. Under 3 months was the duration of disease in ophthalmopathy patients, who also had a Clinical Activity Score of at least 3 and a NOSPECS grade of at least 4. Clinical symptoms, serum thyroxine and TRAb, thyroid ultrasound and orbital computed tomography were used for the diagnoses. This clonotype was detected ten times or more.

This sequence joins TRBV11-2 and TRBJ2-2; D may be TRBD1 (6 bases). The TCR comes from a woman aged 40 to 50 with Graves' ophthalmopathy. Sequencing used blood. The CDR3 region has the DNA TGTGCCAGCAGCGCGACAGGTTGGGTCGGGGAGCTGTTTTTT. Amino acid sequence: CASSATGWVGELFF.